This T cell receptor beta chain was profiled in a study of T cell responses to AZD1222 COVID-19 vaccine. This clone was observed once. The method was immunoSEQ multiplex PCR; TCRdb's version includes in-frame clones alone and lacks a portion of them. The sample includes around 130,000 clones, 80% to 90% of them seen just once. This TCR was sampled from an adult who received the AZD1222 COVID-19 vaccine. Specimen: peripheral blood, collected 28 days after the second AZD1222 dose.

Here the CDR3 reads CASSKPDRGTEAFF. Written as DNA, the CDR3 is TGTGCCAGCAGCAAACCCGACAGGGGCACTGAAGCTTTCTTT. The rearrangement links TRBV3-1 (or the pseudogene TRBV3-2) to TRBJ1-1; 8 positions match TRBD1. The V gene end was trimmed by 5 bases and the J gene end by 4 bases; junction bases not matched to a gene: 6. This CDR3 spans 14 amino acids. Germline-derived CDR1 and CDR2 are LGHDT and YNNKEL (reference sequence).